The 25 T cell receptor beta chains reported below all come from one sample, sequenced in a study of T cell responses to AZD1222 COVID-19 vaccine. Produced via immunoSEQ multiplex PCR; TCRdb's table is partial and in-frame only. This table has fewer than 120,000 clones, 70% to 90% appearing once. The input for sequencing was peripheral blood, taken on day 0 of AZD1222 vaccination. All receptors come from an adult in good health.

This clone was counted a few times. The V and J genes are TRBV9 and TRBJ1-1; TRBD1 is a possible D gene (6 bases). The germline gives CDR1 SGDLS, CDR2 YYNGEE. The ends were cut back, 0 bases at V and 5 bases at J, with 11 bases in the middle. CDR3 length equals 14 residues. The CDR3 nucleotides are TGTGCCAGCAGCGTAGGCCTAGGGGGGACTGAAGCTTTCTTT. Translating gives CASSVGLGGTEAFF.

This chain uses TRBV3-1 (or the pseudogene TRBV3-2) with TRBJ1-1, with 10 bases identical to TRBD1. From germline, CDR1 is LGHDT and CDR2 YNNKEL (reference sequence). This CDR3 has 14 amino acids. The V and J ends lost 4 bases and 5 bases, in that order; junction bases with no gene match: 4. CDR3 protein: CASSPTGGKTEAFF. CDR3 in DNA: TGTGCCAGCAGCCCGACAGGGGGCAAAACTGAAGCTTTCTTT.

The rearrangement uses TRBV4-1 and TRBJ2-2; 11 bases agree with TRBD2. CDR3 size: 15 residues. Germline V lookup: CDR1 MGHRA, CDR2 YSYEKL. The trim removed 4 bases at V and 6 bases at J, leaving 4 bases unmatched. CDR3 region: CASSPVAGGPGELFF. DNA for the CDR3: TGCGCCAGCAGCCCGGTAGCGGGGGGGCCCGGGGAGCTGTTTTTT.

The chain combines TRBV3-1 (or the pseudogene TRBV3-2) with TRBJ2-5; the D is unclear. Trimming removed 5 bases at V and 1 base at J, with 8 bases between. Germline assignment: CDR1 LGHDT and CDR2 YNNKEL (reference sequence). The CDR3 runs 13 residues. This CDR3 reads CASSSDLQETQYF. As DNA, the CDR3 is TGTGCCAGCAGCTCGGACCTCCAAGAGACCCAGTACTTC.

The chain combines TRBV7-3 with TRBJ1-1; possible D gene TRBD1, 5 bases. The V end lost 6 bases, the J end lost 6 bases, and 11 bases lay between the germline ends. Germline-derived CDR1 and CDR2 are SGHTA and FQGTGA. This CDR3 contains 12 residues. The CDR3 DNA sequence: TGTGCCAGCAGGGGCGCAGGGCCTGAAGCTTTCTTT. Translating it yields CASRGAGPEAFF. Full variable domain (remainder filled in from reference TRBV7-3 and TRBJ1-1): GAGVSQTPSNKVTEKGKYVELRCDPISGHTALYWYRQSLGQGPEFLIYFQGTGAADDSGLPNDRFFAVRPEGSVSTLKIQRTERGDSAVYLCASRGAGPEAFFGQGTRLTVV.

The V gene is TRBV5-4, the J gene TRBJ1-2, with TRBD1 matching over 7 bases. Trimming removed 0 bases from V and 5 bases from J; junction bases left unmatched: 10. CDR1 is SGHNT, CDR2 YYREEE, per germline (reference sequence). CDR3 length equals 16 residues. The CDR3 DNA is TGTGCCAGCAGCTTGGGTCGGGACAGCGGAGGATATGGCTACACCTTC. Translation gives CASSLGRDSGGYGYTF.

This sequence joins TRBV10-3 and TRBJ1-5; D may be TRBD1 (6 bases). The V end lost 3 bases, the J end lost 5 bases, and 17 bases lay between the germline ends. CDR1 and CDR2 from the germline V gene are ENHRY and SYGVKD. This CDR3 contains 16 residues. The CDR3 is CAISDSRNREDQPQHF. The CDR3 DNA sequence: TGTGCCATCAGTGACTCCCGAAACAGGGAAGATCAGCCCCAGCATTTT.

J is TRBJ2-1 and V is TRBV28, with D possibly being TRBD2 (5 bases). Germline V lookup: CDR1 MDHEN, CDR2 SYDVKM. CDR3 length equals 16 residues. V lost 7 bases to trimming and J lost 4 bases, with 20 bases between them. CDR3 DNA: TGTGCCAGCAATAGCGTCGCCGACATACAATACAATGAGCAGTTCTTC. This translates into CASNSVADIQYNEQFF.

DNA of the CDR3: TGTGCCAGTAGTACCCGACAATTTGGGACGGAAATATCTGGGGCCAACGTCCTGACTTTC. The encoded protein is CASSTRQFGTEISGANVLTF. The chain has TRBV19 and TRBJ2-6; D tentatively fits TRBD1 or TRBD2 (5 bases each). This CDR3 is 20 amino acids long. Germline CDR1 reads LNHDA; CDR2 reads SQIVND (reference sequence). V lost 4 bases and J 1 base, leaving 23 bases between the germline ends.

The rearrangement joins TRBV5-5 to TRBJ2-2, with D tentatively TRBD2 (6 bases). In germline, CDR1 is SGHKS, CDR2 YYEKEE (reference sequence). This CDR3 is built from 15 residues. V was shortened by 1 base and J by 1 base, with 8 bases between the two germline ends. The CDR3 DNA sequence: TGTGCCAGCAGCTTGTACGGGGGGAACACCGGGGAGCTGTTTTTT. It translates to CASSLYGGNTGELFF.

This chain joins TRBV18 and TRBJ2-1; 15 bases agree with TRBD2. CDR1 is KGHSH and CDR2 is LQKENI in the germline V gene. The CDR3 totals 17 residues. V lost 6 bases, J lost 5 bases, and 8 bases stayed unmatched. The CDR3 loop reads CASSLAGLAGGNNEQFF. The CDR3 region has the DNA TGTGCCAGCTCCCTGGCGGGACTAGCGGGAGGAAACAATGAGCAGTTCTTC. The complete variable domain, with remaining parts taken from reference TRBV18 and TRBJ2-1, reads NAGVMQNPRHLVRRRGQEARLRCSPMKGHSHVYWYRQLPEEGLKFMVYLQKENIIDESGMPKERFSAEFPKEGPSILRIQQVVRGDSAAYFCASSLAGLAGGNNEQFFGPGTRLTVL.

This chain connects TRBV5-1 to TRBJ2-1; TRBD2 agrees at 13 bases. Losses at the gene ends were 1 base for V and 5 bases for J; bases not matched to a gene: 3. The germline gives CDR1 SGHRS, CDR2 YFSETQ. The CDR3 totals 16 residues. CDR3 in amino acids: CASSLSTSGRNNEQFF. The CDR3 coding sequence is TGCGCCAGCAGCTTGTCGACTAGCGGGAGGAACAATGAGCAGTTCTTC. Complete variable domain (other parts from reference TRBV5-1 and TRBJ2-1): KAGVTQTPRYLIKTRGQQVTLSCSPISGHRSVSWYQQTPGQGLQFLFEYFSETQRNKGNFPGRFSGRQFSNSRSEMNVSTLELGDSALYLCASSLSTSGRNNEQFFGPGTRLTVL.

The chain carries TRBV6-6 and TRBJ1-5; D ambiguous. This CDR3 has 12 residues. CDR1 MNHNY and CDR2 SVGAGI come from the germline V gene (reference sequence). V shed 0 bases and J shed 5 bases, with 2 bases lying between them. The CDR3 nucleotides are TGTGCCAGCAGTTACTCGGATCAGCCCCAGCATTTT. Amino acids: CASSYSDQPQHF.

CDR3 sequence: CSVIQGAGYGYTF. The CDR3 nucleotides are TGCAGCGTGATACAGGGGGCCGGCTATGGCTACACCTTC. The V call is TRBV29-1, the J call TRBJ1-2, with 9 bases fitting TRBD1. CDR1 and CDR2 (germline): SQVTM, ANQGSEA. V trimming: 6 bases; J trimming: 4 bases; junction bases outside the gene matches: 6. This CDR3 has 13 residues.

This clone was recorded a few times. V usage is TRBV7-2 and J usage is TRBJ1-6; D remains unclear. Looked up from germline, CDR1 is SGHTA and CDR2 is FQGNSA. This CDR3 is built from 16 residues. V was shortened by 1 base and J by 6 bases, with 13 bases between the two germline ends. CDR3 DNA sequence: TGTGCCAGCAGCTTAGGGGCGGGCCCTCCTAATTCACCCCTCCACTTT. Amino acids: CASSLGAGPPNSPLHF.

This rearrangement joins TRBV19 to TRBJ2-7, with 10 positions matching TRBD2. The CDR3 consists of 17 residues. CDR1 LNHDA and CDR2 SQIVND come from the germline V gene (reference sequence). The trim removed 5 bases at V and 0 bases at J, leaving 10 bases unmatched. The CDR3 is CASSSGFGLAVSYEQYF. DNA of the CDR3: TGTGCCAGTAGTTCTGGGTTCGGACTAGCGGTCTCCTACGAGCAGTACTTC. The variable domain in full, with the rest retrieved from reference TRBV19 and TRBJ2-7, is DGGITQSPKYLFRKEGQNVTLSCEQNLNHDAMYWYRQDPGQGLRLIYYSQIVNDFQKGDIAEGYSVSREKKESFPLTVTSAQKNPTAFYLCASSSGFGLAVSYEQYFGPGTRLTVT.

This sequence joins TRBV5-4 and TRBJ2-3; 12 nucleotides agree with TRBD2. This CDR3 is built from 15 residues. Trimming removed 4 bases from V and 0 bases from J; junction bases left unmatched: 0. Per germline, CDR1 SGHNT and CDR2 YYREEE (reference sequence). The CDR3 reads CASSLAGGSTDTQYF. The CDR3 DNA is TGTGCCAGCAGCCTAGCGGGGGGGAGCACAGATACGCAGTATTTT.

The rearrangement joins TRBV5-1 to TRBJ1-2, with D perhaps TRBD1 (5 bases). V lost 4 bases to trimming and J lost 7 bases, with 11 bases between them. The germline CDR1 and CDR2 sequences are SGHRS and YFSETQ. This CDR3 comprises 12 residues. The DNA of the CDR3 is TGCGCCAGCAGCGTTGGGGACCCTGGCTACACCTTC. Amino acid sequence: CASSVGDPGYTF.

The chain couples TRBV19 to TRBJ1-4; the match to TRBD1 covers 9 bases. The CDR3 is 17 residues long. After removal of 4 bases from V and 3 bases from J, the junction contained 9 bases not matched to a gene. Germline assignment: CDR1 LNHDA and CDR2 SQIVND (reference sequence). The DNA for the CDR3 is TGTGCCAGTAGTACAGGGACAGGGTTGTTGGCTAATGAAAAACTGTTTTTT. Protein sequence: CASSTGTGLLANEKLFF.

This clone was detected many times. The J gene is TRBJ1-2, the V gene TRBV7-2, with D maybe TRBD1 (5 bases). The CDR3 runs 13 residues. CDR1 SGHTA and CDR2 FQGNSA come from the germline V gene. V was shortened by 8 bases and J by 7 bases, with 17 bases between the two germline ends. The CDR3 loop is CASSREGNFGYTF. The CDR3 region has the DNA TGTGCCAGCTCCCGGGAGGGGAATTTTGGCTACACCTTC. Looking up the rest from reference TRBV7-2 and TRBJ1-2 gives the full variable domain: GAGVSQSPSNKVTEKGKDVELRCDPISGHTALYWYRQSLGQGLEFLIYFQGNSAPDKSGLPSDRFSAERTGGSVSTLTIQRTQQEDSAVYLCASSREGNFGYTFGSGTRLTVV.

This clone was seen only once. CDR3 DNA: TGTGCCAGCAGTTTACAACCAGCTGAAGCTTTCTTT. Its protein is CASSLQPAEAFF. The gene calls are TRBV12-3 or TRBV12-4 and TRBJ1-1, with D unresolved. Trimming cost V 2 bases and J 6 bases, with 7 bases left between them. CDR3 length: 12 amino acids.

The chain has TRBV9 and TRBJ1-2; 9 nucleotides line up with TRBD1. Losses at the gene ends were 10 bases for V and 6 bases for J; bases not matched to a gene: 16. The CDR3 runs 15 residues. Germline loops: CDR1 SGDLS, CDR2 YYNGEE. CDR3 nucleotide sequence: TGTGCCGACCCCCAACGGGACAGGGTTTCTAATGGCTACACCTTC. Amino acid sequence: CADPQRDRVSNGYTF.

The V call is TRBV7-6, the J call TRBJ1-6; TRBD1 aligns across 7 bases. Losses at the gene ends were 3 bases for V and 6 bases for J; bases not matched to a gene: 5. CDR1 is SGHVS and CDR2 is FNYEAQ in the germline V gene. The CDR3 covers 15 residues. CDR3 DNA sequence: TGTGCCAGCAGCTTGGCAGGGGGGTTTAATTCACCCCTCCACTTT. Amino acid sequence: CASSLAGGFNSPLHF.

The rearrangement uses TRBV28 and TRBJ2-1; 7 nucleotides align to TRBD2. Trimming took 3 bases from V and 4 from J; bases not matched to a gene: 6. Germline-derived CDR1 and CDR2 are MDHEN and SYDVKM. The CDR3 contains 15 residues. The CDR3 nucleotides are TGTGCCAGCAGTTTTGTCGGGGAGGGGTACAATGAGCAGTTCTTC. Translated, it gives CASSFVGEGYNEQFF.

The rearrangement joins TRBV25-1 to TRBJ1-1; D uncertain. The ends were cut back, 3 bases at V and 3 bases at J, with 5 bases in the middle. The CDR3 is 12 residues long. Germline CDR1 reads MGHDK; CDR2 reads SYGVNS. CDR3: CASSDGYTEAFF. The CDR3 nucleotides are TGTGCCAGCAGTGACGGCTACACTGAAGCTTTCTTT.